The TCR beta chain under discussion was sequenced for a study of metastatic and nonmetastatic thyroid tumors. Study-wide context: A comparison of repertoires was made across blood and tumor or nodule tissue from malignant and benign thyroid patients.

All patients were untreated before thyroid surgery. This clone was seen at least ten times. What it binds is unknown. V trimming: 0 bases; J trimming: 12 bases; junction bases outside the gene matches: 4. The CDR3 sequence is 13 residues long. Germline CDR1 is KGHDR and CDR2 is SFDVKD. General study findings and limits: It was reportedly found that TCR beta diversity was significantly higher in malignant thyroid tumors than in benign nodules, a difference seen in both blood and tumor samples.

In the source study's methods: Between-group CDR3 differences, defined by clinicopathological status, yielded a distant-metastasis classifier for papillary thyroid cancer. TCRdb re-analyzed the PCR reads using MiXCR. These V and J calls derive from TCRdb rather than the authors' analysis. The sample holds 22,000 or so clones, under 25% seen once. Sequencing was performed on blood. This receptor was identified in a male donor with papillary thyroid cancer or a benign thyroid nodule (not recorded which). Some clones in this sample may be carry-over from other donors' samples. The chain joins TRBV24-1 to TRBJ1-1; TRBD1 aligns across 9 bases. The CDR3 bases are TGTGCCACCAGTGATTTGCAGGACAGGGGAACTTTCTTT. It codes for CATSDLQDRGTFF.